A single T cell receptor (beta chain) is shown here with its context. The antigen remains unidentified. The CDR3 totals 15 residues. CDR1 SGHRS and CDR2 YFSETQ come from the germline V gene. This sample stems from a study of monozygotic twins with inflammatory bowel disease. Study results and limitations: Cells of different T cell subtypes could not be told apart.

After re-calling the 5' RACE reads, TCRdb lists one entry per CDR3 protein, DNA absent. In all, the sample yields 350,000 to 500,000 distinct CDR3 sequences. The TCR comes from a human donor with ulcerative colitis or Crohn's disease, or a healthy co-twin of an affected twin (not recorded which). The chain has TRBV5-1 and TRBJ2-2. Sequencing used blood. This CDR3 is CASSLVAVNTGELFF.